This record concerns one T cell receptor (beta chain) sequence. Its matching antigen is unknown. This record belongs to a study of cytotoxic CD8 clonotypes in ibrutinib-treated CLL. Produced via immunoSEQ multiplex PCR; TCRdb's table is partial and in-frame only. The sample holds roughly 190,000 clones, over 55% seen once. Study-level findings and limits: Shared public clonotypes were rare, and on treatment they either got smaller or stayed the same. Clonality climbed at ibrutinib response, then dropped toward baseline at progression. At baseline, clonality was higher than in age-matched healthy donors and correlated with CD8+ counts.

The clonotype comes from a human donor with chronic lymphocytic leukemia. The starting material was PBMCs, obtained after 24 months of ibrutinib treatment.

CDR3 coding DNA: TGTGCCAGCAGTGAATATTTTAGGGGGGTGAGAGGAGAAAAACTGTTTTTT. This gives the protein CASSEYFRGVRGEKLFF. The rearrangement uses TRBV25-1 and TRBJ1-4; D perhaps matches TRBD1 (6 bases). The length of the CDR3 is 17 residues. Trimming removed 0 bases from V and 8 bases from J, with 19 bases in between. Per germline, CDR1 MGHDK and CDR2 SYGVNS. The full variable domain, rest sourced from reference TRBV25-1 and TRBJ1-4, is EADIYQTPRYLVIGTGKKITLECSQTMGHDKMYWYQQDPGMELHLIHYSYGVNSTEKGDLSSESTVSRIRTEHFPLTLESARPSHTSQYLCASSEYFRGVRGEKLFFGSGTQLSVL.